This T cell receptor (beta chain) was obtained from a study of blood T cell repertoires in COVID-19. Background on the study: COVID-19 samples collected from the United States, Italy and Spain covered acute and convalescent phases.

The CDR3 totals 14 residues. The germline V gene has CDR1 LNHDA and CDR2 SQIVND (reference sequence). The V and J ends lost 4 bases and 5 bases, in that order; junction bases with no gene match: 6. Authors' methods: The authors estimated nucleated cell counts from reference gene primer amplification. The data were produced by immunoSEQ multiplex PCR, yet TCRdb's version contains in-frame clones alone and is incomplete. V, J and clone size derive from that table, while D and trimming were established from the DNA sequence. This sample has some 55,000 clones, with 70% to 90% found just once. This clonotype originated in a man aged 55 to 69 with acute or convalescent COVID-19. Material: peripheral blood. The gene calls are TRBV19 and TRBJ1-1; 8 nucleotides line up with TRBD1. CDR3 in amino acids: CASSTRGHRTEAFF. Here the CDR3 DNA reads TGTGCCAGTAGTACCAGGGGGCATCGGACTGAAGCTTTCTTT.